These T cell receptor beta chains were read from a single sample in a study of blood T cell repertoires in COVID-19. TCRdb keeps only in-frame clones here, not all; method: immunoSEQ multiplex PCR. This sample has 70,000 to 95,000 clones; approximately 89% occur once, and the top ten carry about 2%. Sequences were obtained from peripheral blood. The receptors here all came from a man aged 45 to 65 with acute or convalescent COVID-19. Each CDR3 is given with its conserved first and last residue. A D gene is named only where the DNA matches it firmly. A clone size is listed for some rows: how often the clone was seen (once, few, many), or a class if it is expanded.

>NA|TRBJ1-2|NA|TRBV28
CASSWGGRSYGYTF
TGTGCCAGCAGTTGGGGCGGGAGGAGCTATGGCTACACCTTC
>NA|TRBJ2-2|NA|TRBV28
CASSFRGVAGELFF
TGTGCCAGCAGTTTCAGGGGGGTGGCCGGGGAGCTGTTTTTT
>TRBD1|TRBJ2-5|few|TRBV7-6
CASSAQTGGLATQYF
TGTGCCAGCAGCGCCCAGACAGGGGGTTTAGCGACCCAGTACTTC
>TRBD2|TRBJ2-1|NA|TRBV4-1
CASSQVGLGAPDEQFF
TGCGCCAGCAGCCAAGTCGGACTAGGGGCCCCGGATGAGCAGTTCTTC
>TRBD2|TRBJ2-5|NA|TRBV19
CASSKLAGGEEETQYF
TGTGCCAGTAGTAAATTAGCGGGAGGCGAGGAAGAGACCCAGTACTTC
>NA|TRBJ2-3|NA|TRBV9
CASSEDTSTDTQYF
TGTGCCAGCAGCGAGGACACTAGCACAGATACGCAGTATTTT
>TRBD1|TRBJ2-2|NA|TRBV7-2
CASTLGTGLGGELFF
TGTGCCAGCACCTTAGGGACAGGGTTGGGCGGGGAGCTGTTTTTT
>NA|TRBJ2-1|NA|TRBV29-1
CSVETAYNEQFF
TGCAGCGTAGAGACAGCCTACAATGAGCAGTTCTTC
>TRBD1|TRBJ2-1|once|TRBV3-1/TRBV3-2
CASSTFSRGPGGQFF
TGTGCCAGCAGCACATTCTCCAGGGGGCCCGGGGGGCAGTTCTTC
>TRBD1|TRBJ1-1|NA|TRBV6-1
CASSEQDRVNTEAFF
TGTGCCAGCAGTGAGCAGGACAGGGTTAACACTGAAGCTTTCTTT
>NA|TRBJ2-1|NA|TRBV7-3
CASSSGQPREEQFF
TGTGCCAGCAGCTCTGGACAGCCGAGGGAAGAGCAGTTCTTC
>TRBD2|TRBJ2-2|NA|TRBV11-2
CASSLEIAGLSNTGELFF
TGTGCCAGCAGCTTAGAGATAGCGGGGCTTTCGAACACCGGGGAGCTGTTTTTT
>NA|TRBJ1-1|NA|TRBV11-1
CASSLSGGDTEAFF
TGTGCCAGCAGCTTATCTGGGGGGGACACTGAAGCTTTCTTT
>NA|TRBJ1-2|NA|TRBV6-5
CASSRRQGNYGYTF
TGTGCCAGCAGCCGCAGGCAGGGGAACTATGGCTACACCTTC
>NA|TRBJ1-5|NA|TRBV10-3
CATTVNSNQPQHF
TGTGCCACGACAGTTAATAGCAATCAGCCCCAGCATTTT
>NA|TRBJ1-1|NA|TRBV6-1
CASSEWGEKGNTEAFF
TGTGCCAGCAGTGAGTGGGGGGAAAAAGGGAACACTGAAGCTTTCTTT
>NA|TRBJ1-5|many|TRBV28
CASSFPRWAGGQPQHF
TGTGCCAGCAGTTTCCCTAGGTGGGCCGGGGGTCAGCCCCAGCATTTT
>TRBD1|TRBJ2-7|NA|TRBV24-1
CATRQGASYEQYF
TGTGCCACCAGACAGGGGGCATCCTACGAGCAGTACTTC
>NA|TRBJ1-4|NA|TRBV4-1
CASSQAGKTRLNEKLFF
TGCGCCAGCAGCCAAGCCGGGAAGACCAGATTGAATGAAAAACTGTTTTTT
>NA|TRBJ2-3|NA|TRBV3-1/TRBV3-2
CASSLIPRDTQYF
TGTGCCAGCAGCCTGATCCCCCGGGATACGCAGTATTTT
>TRBD2|TRBJ2-1|few|TRBV19
CASQTSGSYNEQFF
TGTGCCAGCCAGACTAGCGGATCCTACAATGAGCAGTTCTTC
>TRBD1|TRBJ1-4|NA|TRBV30
CACNRGEKLFF
TGTGCCTGTAACAGGGGTGAAAAACTGTTTTTT
>NA|TRBJ1-5|NA|TRBV6-2/TRBV6-3
CASSYDNRAGQPQHF
TGTGCCAGCAGTTACGACAACAGGGCAGGGCAGCCCCAGCATTTT
>TRBD1|TRBJ1-5|NA|TRBV12-3/TRBV12-4
CASSGQAHQPQHF
TGTGCCAGCAGTGGACAGGCTCATCAGCCCCAGCATTTT
>NA|TRBJ1-1|NA|TRBV28
CASSLQGARTEAFF
TGTGCCAGCAGTTTACAGGGTGCTCGGACTGAAGCTTTCTTT